A selection of T cell receptor beta chains follows, all from one sample in a study of CD8+CD57+ T cells in acquired aplastic anemia. Using its own MiXCR run on the reads, TCRdb lists one record per CDR3 protein. The sample shows roughly 290,000 distinct CDR3 sequences, roughly 61% of them seen only once. Sequences were obtained from sorted CD4+, CD8+, or CD8+CD57+ T cells (not recorded which) from PBMCs. These receptors were collected from a human donor with aplastic anemia. The CDR3 runs from the conserved cysteine through the conserved F or W. D genes are given only for firm matches. The listing skips clone size in some rows; elsewhere it reads once, few, many or a size class.

>TRBD2|few|TRBV19|TRBJ2-7
TGTGCCAGTAGCCTAGCGGGGAGAACCTACGAGCAGTACTTC
CASSLAGRTYEQYF
>TRBD2|many|TRBV19|TRBJ2-1
TGTGCCAGTAGTAAACTAGCGGGAGGTGTTAATGAGCAGTTCTTC
CASSKLAGGVNEQFF
>.|.|TRBV25-1|TRBJ2-5
TGTGCCACTAAATGGGAGACCCAGTACTTC
CATKWETQYF
>.|few|TRBV7-9|TRBJ2-5
TGTGCCAGCAGCCCCCGCCTTCGAGAAAGCGAGACCCAGTACTTC
CASSPRLRESETQYF
>TRBD2|many|TRBV6-4|TRBJ2-2
TGTGCCAGCAGTGTTGGACTAGCGACCGGGGAGCTGTTTTTT
CASSVGLATGELFF
>TRBD1|few|TRBV7-2|TRBJ1-2
TGTGCCAGCAGCAACAGGGGATATGGCTACACCTTC
CASSNRGYGYTF
>TRBD2|few|TRBV24-1|TRBJ2-1
TGTGCCACCAGTGATCCGGTAGCGGGGGGCGATGAGCAGTTCTTC
CATSDPVAGGDEQFF
>.|many|TRBV2|TRBJ2-2
TGTGCCAGCAGTGTAGGGAACACCGGGGAGCTGTTTTTT
CASSVGNTGELFF
>TRBD2|.|TRBV19|TRBJ2-1
TGTGCCAGTAGTACTGGGCGGGCTAGCGGGGGTTTATACAATGAGCAGTTCTTC
CASSTGRASGGLYNEQFF
>TRBD2|many|TRBV20-1|TRBJ2-5
TGCAGTGCGCATAGTTCTAGCGGGAGGGATTATGAGACCCAGTACTTC
CSAHSSSGRDYETQYF
>.|.|TRBV19|TRBJ2-7
TGTGCCAGTAGTACCGACGTGTGGGCCGAGCAGTACTTC
CASSTDVWAEQYF
>TRBD2|many|TRBV5-5|TRBJ2-7
TGTGCCAGCAGCTCGAGCGGGGGGCCAACCGAAGAGCAGTACTTC
CASSSSGGPTEEQYF
>.|once|TRBV7-6|TRBJ2-3
TGTGCCAGCAGCCACTGGATGGGGGATACGCAGTATTTT
CASSHWMGDTQYF
>TRBD2|many|TRBV5-4|TRBJ2-3
TGTGCCAGCAGCTCTTCGACTAGCGGGAGGTATACGCAGTATTTT
CASSSSTSGRYTQYF
>.|.|TRBV4-3|TRBJ1-1
TGCGCCAGCAGCCAAGATGGGGGGAACACTGAAGCTTTCTTT
CASSQDGGNTEAFF
>.|.|TRBV2|TRBJ2-7
TGTGCCAGCAGCCCTCTAGAAACCTACGAGCAGTACTTC
CASSPLETYEQYF
>.|many|TRBV12-3/TRBV12-4|TRBJ1-1
TGTGCCAGCACCCCTGGGGGGTCTATTCGGAACACTGAAGCTTTCTTT
CASTPGGSIRNTEAFF
>.|many|TRBV10-2|TRBJ1-1
TGCGCCAGCAAAACGGGTGAACATCTGGAAGCTTTCTTT
CASKTGEHLEAFF
>.|.|TRBV5-1|TRBJ2-1
TGCGCCAGCAGCTTGGCGGGACCCCACAATGAGCAGTTCTTC
CASSLAGPHNEQFF
>.|.|TRBV7-2|TRBJ2-1
TGTGCCAGCAGCTCCCCTAGCTTTAGTCAGTTCTTC
CASSSPSFSQFF
>TRBD1|.|TRBV7-3|TRBJ2-2
TGTGCCAGCAGCTTTGGGACAGGGGTGAACACCGGGGAGCTGTTTTTT
CASSFGTGVNTGELFF
>.|.|TRBV9|TRBJ2-7
TGTGCCAGCAGCGTAGGAACGGGATCGACCTACGAGCAGTACTTC
CASSVGTGSTYEQYF
>.|many|TRBV7-7|TRBJ2-2
TGTGCCGGCAGCCCGGAGAGCGGGGAGCTGTTTTTT
CAGSPESGELFF
>.|many|TRBV11-2|TRBJ2-4
TGTGCCAGCAGCTTATTAGGAGGGGGCGTGCAAAACATTCAGTACTTC
CASSLLGGGVQNIQYF
>TRBD1|.|TRBV19|TRBJ2-5
TGTGCCAGTAGTCGGACAGGGCCGGGGGAGGCCCAGTACTTC
CASSRTGPGEAQYF
>.|.|TRBV7-9|TRBJ2-7
TGTGCCAGCAGCTCGGGTGGTAGATTGATATCGGAGGAGCGAAACGAGCAGTACTTC
CASSSGGRLISEERNEQYF
>.|few|TRBV29-1|TRBJ2-5
TGCAGCGTTGAGGCGAGATTTCAGTGGGGCCAAGAGACCCAGTACTTC
CSVEARFQWGQETQYF
>.|many|TRBV25-1|TRBJ1-4
TGTGCCAGCAGGCATCCAGGGGTTCTTCGTGAAAAACTGTTTTTT
CASRHPGVLREKLFF
>.|many|TRBV18|TRBJ2-7
TGTGCCAGCTCACCACCTCCGGGAAGGTACGAGCAGTACTTC
CASSPPPGRYEQYF
>.|few|TRBV7-9|TRBJ1-6
TGTGCCAGCAGCTTAGGTGGGCAAGGGCTAGATTCACCCCTCCACTTT
CASSLGGQGLDSPLHF
>.|.|TRBV24-1|TRBJ2-3
TGTGCCACCAGTGATTTGGACCAAACCTCGGCAGATACGCAGTATTTT
CATSDLDQTSADTQYF
>TRBD1|.|TRBV7-8|TRBJ2-1
TGTGCCAGCAGCAGGGACAGGGGCTATGAGCAGTTCTTC
CASSRDRGYEQFF
>.|few|TRBV12-3/TRBV12-4|TRBJ2-3
TGTGCCAGCAGTCGCGGGGATACGCAGTATTTT
CASSRGDTQYF
>TRBD2|.|TRBV2|TRBJ2-3
TGTGCCATCCAGCGGGAGGGCCGTACAGATACGCAGTATTTT
CAIQREGRTDTQYF
>TRBD2|.|TRBV7-3|TRBJ2-1
TGTGCCAGCAGCTTAGTTAGCGGGAGCTACAATGAGCAGTTCTTC
CASSLVSGSYNEQFF
>.|many|TRBV3-1|TRBJ1-3
TGTGCCAGCAGCCGCTCGGGACAAATCTCTGGAAACACCATATATTTT
CASSRSGQISGNTIYF
>.|.|TRBV5-1|TRBJ2-3
TGCGCCAGCAGCTTGGATGGGTTCAGGGCAGATACGCAGTATTTT
CASSLDGFRADTQYF
>TRBD2|many|TRBV7-9|TRBJ2-1
TGTGCCAGCAGCTTAGTACTAGCGGGGGGTAACGAGCAGTTCTTC
CASSLVLAGGNEQFF
>TRBD1|.|TRBV7-9|TRBJ2-3
TGTGCCAGCAGCCAGGGACAGGGGACCACAGATACGCAGTATTTT
CASSQGQGTTDTQYF
>TRBD1|few|TRBV7-9|TRBJ1-2
TGTGCCAGCAGCTTAGGCGCACAGGGGGTTGATGGCTACACCTTC
CASSLGAQGVDGYTF
>TRBD1|.|TRBV19|TRBJ1-4
TGTGCCAGTAGGGAAACAGGGGAAGGAAAACTGTTTTTT
CASRETGEGKLFF
>.|.|TRBV7-2|TRBJ2-5
TGTGCCAGCAGCCCCTCCGTCCGGGGCCGGATGGAGACCCAGTACTTC
CASSPSVRGRMETQYF
>TRBD2|.|TRBV2|TRBJ2-3
TGTGCCAGCAGTGGTGGGCTAGCGGGAGGCAACTCCTACAATGAGCAGTATTTT
CASSGGLAGGNSYNEQYF
>TRBD2|.|TRBV12-3/TRBV12-4|TRBJ2-1
TGTGCCAGCACCTTCTGGGCGGTAGCGGGAGGGCAGTTCTTC
CASTFWAVAGGQFF
>TRBD1|.|TRBV10-1|TRBJ2-7
TGCGCCAGCAGTGAGGGAGGACAGGTAGGGGAGCAGTACTTC
CASSEGGQVGEQYF
>.|.|TRBV2|TRBJ2-2
TGTGCCAGCTCGCTTGGGGGGGCGCTAGGGGAGCTGTTTTTT
CASSLGGALGELFF
>.|many|TRBV11-2|TRBJ1-3
TGTGCCAGCAGCTTAGGTCGGGACACTATTGGAAACACCATATATTTT
CASSLGRDTIGNTIYF
>.|many|TRBV4-1|TRBJ1-4
TGCGCCAGCAGCCAAGATCCCCAGGGCCCTAATGAAAAACTGTTTTTT
CASSQDPQGPNEKLFF
>.|many|TRBV11-2|TRBJ1-4
TGTGCCAGCAGACTTTTGTCTGCAACTAATGAAAAACTGTTTTTT
CASRLLSATNEKLFF
>.|.|TRBV20-1|TRBJ1-2
TGCAGTGCTAGAGGAGTGGGCTGGAGCTATGGCTACACCTTC
CSARGVGWSYGYTF
>TRBD1|many|TRBV6-1|TRBJ1-1
TGTGCCAGCACCCAACAGGGGGCGGGGAACACTGAAGCTTTCTTT
CASTQQGAGNTEAFF
>TRBD1|few|TRBV20-1|TRBJ1-3
TGCAGTGCCCCTGACAGGGCGAACTCTGGAAACACCATATATTTT
CSAPDRANSGNTIYF
>.|.|TRBV9|TRBJ2-1
TGTGCCAGCAGCCCAGGTAGCTGGGGAATGGGCAATGAGCAGTTCTTC
CASSPGSWGMGNEQFF
>.|few|TRBV7-9|TRBJ2-7
TGTGCCAGCAGCTTGGGCACGTTCTACGAGCAGTACTTC
CASSLGTFYEQYF
>.|few|TRBV24-1|TRBJ2-1
TGTGCCACCAGTGACCACAAAGAACTTAATGAGCAGTTCTTC
CATSDHKELNEQFF
>.|many|TRBV6-1|TRBJ1-6
TGTGCCAGCAGGAGAGACCTTAATTCACCCCTCCACTTT
CASRRDLNSPLHF
>.|.|TRBV7-3|TRBJ1-6
TGTGCCAGCAGCTTGTTCGAGGGGGTCTATAATTCACCCCTCCACTTT
CASSLFEGVYNSPLHF